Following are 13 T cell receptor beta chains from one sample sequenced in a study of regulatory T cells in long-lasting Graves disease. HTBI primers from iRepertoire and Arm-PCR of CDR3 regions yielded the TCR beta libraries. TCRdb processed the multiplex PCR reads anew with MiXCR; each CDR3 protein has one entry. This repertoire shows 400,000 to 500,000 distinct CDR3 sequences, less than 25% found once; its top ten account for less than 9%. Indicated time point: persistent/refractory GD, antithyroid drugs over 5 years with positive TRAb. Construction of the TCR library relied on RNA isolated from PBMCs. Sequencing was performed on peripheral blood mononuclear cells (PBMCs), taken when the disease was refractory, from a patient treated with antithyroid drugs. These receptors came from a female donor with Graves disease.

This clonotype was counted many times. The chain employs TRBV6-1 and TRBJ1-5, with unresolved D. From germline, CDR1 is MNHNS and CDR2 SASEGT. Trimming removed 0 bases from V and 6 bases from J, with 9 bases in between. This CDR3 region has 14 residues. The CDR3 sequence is CASSEAGTGQPQHF. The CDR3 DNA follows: TGTGCCAGCAGTGAAGCTGGCACGGGTCAGCCCCAGCATTTT.

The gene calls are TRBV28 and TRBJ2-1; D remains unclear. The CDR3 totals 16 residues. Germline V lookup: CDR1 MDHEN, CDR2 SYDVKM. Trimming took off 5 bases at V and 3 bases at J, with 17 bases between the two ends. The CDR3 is CASSLELGQRYNEQFF. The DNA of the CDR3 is TGTGCCAGCAGTCTCGAACTGGGCCAACGCTACAATGAGCAGTTCTTC.

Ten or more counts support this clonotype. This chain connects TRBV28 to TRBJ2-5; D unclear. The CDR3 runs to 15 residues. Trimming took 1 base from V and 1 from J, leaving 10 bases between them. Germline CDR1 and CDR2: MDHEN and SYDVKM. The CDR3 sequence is CASSLSRPVQETQYF. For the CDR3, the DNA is TGTGCCAGCAGTTTATCCAGACCTGTCCAAGAGACCCAGTACTTC.

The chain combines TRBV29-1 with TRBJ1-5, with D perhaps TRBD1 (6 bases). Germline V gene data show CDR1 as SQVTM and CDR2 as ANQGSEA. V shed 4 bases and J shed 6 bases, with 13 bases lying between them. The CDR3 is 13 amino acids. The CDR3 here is CSVGEGTSQPQHF. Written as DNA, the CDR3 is TGCAGCGTTGGGGAGGGGACAAGTCAGCCCCAGCATTTT.

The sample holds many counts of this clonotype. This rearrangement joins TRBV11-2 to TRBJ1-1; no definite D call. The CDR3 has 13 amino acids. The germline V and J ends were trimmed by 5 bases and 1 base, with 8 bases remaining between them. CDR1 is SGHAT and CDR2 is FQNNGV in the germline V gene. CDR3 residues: CASSRQTNTEAFF. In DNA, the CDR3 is TGTGCCAGCAGCCGACAAACGAACACTGAAGCTTTCTTT.

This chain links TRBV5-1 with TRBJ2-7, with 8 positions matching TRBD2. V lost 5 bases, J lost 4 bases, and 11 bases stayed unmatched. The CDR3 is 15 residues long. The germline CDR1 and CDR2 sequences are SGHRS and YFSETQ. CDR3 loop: CASSPGSGTSYEQYF. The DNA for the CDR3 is TGCGCCAGCAGTCCCGGTAGCGGGACTTCTTACGAGCAGTACTTC.

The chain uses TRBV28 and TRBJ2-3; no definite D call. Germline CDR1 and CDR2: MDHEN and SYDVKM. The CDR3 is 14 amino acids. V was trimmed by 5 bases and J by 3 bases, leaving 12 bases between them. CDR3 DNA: TGTGCCAGCAGTGATGGGTTGGTGACAGATACGCAGTATTTT. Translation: CASSDGLVTDTQYF.

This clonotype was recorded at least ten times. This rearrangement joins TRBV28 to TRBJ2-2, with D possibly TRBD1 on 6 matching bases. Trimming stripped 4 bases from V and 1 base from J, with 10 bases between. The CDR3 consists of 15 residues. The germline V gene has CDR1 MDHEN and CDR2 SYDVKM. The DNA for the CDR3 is TGTGCCAGCAGTTCATGGACAGAGAACACCGGGGAGCTGTTTTTT. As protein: CASSSWTENTGELFF. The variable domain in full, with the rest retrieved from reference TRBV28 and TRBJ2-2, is DVKVTQSSRYLVKRTGEKVFLECVQDMDHENMFWYRQDPGLGLRLIYFSYDVKMKEKGDIPEGYSVSREKKERFSLILESASTNQTSMYLCASSSWTENTGELFFGEGSRLTVL.

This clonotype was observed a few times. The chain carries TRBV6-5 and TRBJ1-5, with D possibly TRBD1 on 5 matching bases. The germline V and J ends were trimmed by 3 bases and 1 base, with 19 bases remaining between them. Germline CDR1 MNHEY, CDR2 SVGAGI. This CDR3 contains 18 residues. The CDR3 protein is CASSYRMGTSLSNQPQHF. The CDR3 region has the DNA TGTGCCAGCAGTTATAGGATGGGGACTAGTTTAAGCAATCAGCCCCAGCATTTT.

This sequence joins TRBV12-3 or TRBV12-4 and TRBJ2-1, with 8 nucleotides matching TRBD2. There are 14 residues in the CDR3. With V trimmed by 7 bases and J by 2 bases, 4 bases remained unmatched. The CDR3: CASNVAGTYNEQFF. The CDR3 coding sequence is TGTGCCAGCAACGTAGCGGGAACCTACAATGAGCAGTTCTTC.

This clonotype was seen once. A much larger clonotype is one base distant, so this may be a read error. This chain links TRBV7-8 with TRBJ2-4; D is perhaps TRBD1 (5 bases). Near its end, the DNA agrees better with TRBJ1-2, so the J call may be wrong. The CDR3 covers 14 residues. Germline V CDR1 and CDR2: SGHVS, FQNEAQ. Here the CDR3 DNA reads TGTGCCAGCAGCTCAGTTCGGGGCACCTATGGCTACACCTTC. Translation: CASSSVRGTYGYTF.

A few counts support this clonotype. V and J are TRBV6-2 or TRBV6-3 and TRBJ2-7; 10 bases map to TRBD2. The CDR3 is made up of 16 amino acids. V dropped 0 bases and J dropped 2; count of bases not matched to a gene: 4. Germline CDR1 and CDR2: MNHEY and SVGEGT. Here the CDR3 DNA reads TGTGCCAGCAGTTACTCAAGGACTAGCGGTCCCTACGAGCAGTACTTC. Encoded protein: CASSYSRTSGPYEQYF.

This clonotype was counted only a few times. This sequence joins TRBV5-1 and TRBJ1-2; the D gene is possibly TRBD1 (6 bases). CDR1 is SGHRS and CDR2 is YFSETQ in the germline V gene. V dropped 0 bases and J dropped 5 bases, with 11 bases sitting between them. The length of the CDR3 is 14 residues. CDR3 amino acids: CASSLGTEIYGYTF. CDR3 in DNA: TGCGCCAGCAGCTTGGGGACAGAGATATATGGCTACACCTTC. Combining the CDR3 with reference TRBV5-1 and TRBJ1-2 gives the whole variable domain KAGVTQTPRYLIKTRGQQVTLSCSPISGHRSVSWYQQTPGQGLQFLFEYFSETQRNKGNFPGRFSGRQFSNSRSEMNVSTLELGDSALYLCASSLGTEIYGYTFGSGTRLTVV.